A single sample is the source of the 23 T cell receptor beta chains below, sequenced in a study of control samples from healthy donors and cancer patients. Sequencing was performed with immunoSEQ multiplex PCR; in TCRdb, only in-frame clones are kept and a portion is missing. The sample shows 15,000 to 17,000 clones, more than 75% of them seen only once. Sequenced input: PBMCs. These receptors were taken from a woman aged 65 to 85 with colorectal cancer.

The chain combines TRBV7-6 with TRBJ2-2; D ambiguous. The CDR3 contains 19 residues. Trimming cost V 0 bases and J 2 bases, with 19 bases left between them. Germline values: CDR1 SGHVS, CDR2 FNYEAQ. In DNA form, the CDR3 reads TGTGCCAGCAGCTTAGCGTCGTTAGGGTATTTCGGCAACACCGGGGAGCTGTTTTTT. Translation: CASSLASLGYFGNTGELFF.

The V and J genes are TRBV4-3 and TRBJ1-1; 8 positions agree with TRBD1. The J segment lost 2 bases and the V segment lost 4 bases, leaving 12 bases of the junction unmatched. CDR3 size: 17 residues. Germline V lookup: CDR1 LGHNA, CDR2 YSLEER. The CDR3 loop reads CASSPDRGLTLNTEAFF. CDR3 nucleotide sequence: TGCGCCAGCAGCCCCGACAGGGGACTCACTTTAAACACTGAAGCTTTCTTT.

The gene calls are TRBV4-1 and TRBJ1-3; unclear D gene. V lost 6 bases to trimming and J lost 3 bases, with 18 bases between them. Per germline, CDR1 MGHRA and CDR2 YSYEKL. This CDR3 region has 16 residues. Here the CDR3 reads CASSLLDATGGNTIYF. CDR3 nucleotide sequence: TGCGCCAGCAGTCTCCTGGACGCGACGGGTGGAAACACCATATATTTT.

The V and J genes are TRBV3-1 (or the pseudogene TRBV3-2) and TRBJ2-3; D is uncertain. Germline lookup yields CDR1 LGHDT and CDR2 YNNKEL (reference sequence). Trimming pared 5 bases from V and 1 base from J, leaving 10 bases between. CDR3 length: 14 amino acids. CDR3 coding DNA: TGTGCCAGCAGCGCGAATTGGGGCACAGATACGCAGTATTTT. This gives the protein CASSANWGTDTQYF.

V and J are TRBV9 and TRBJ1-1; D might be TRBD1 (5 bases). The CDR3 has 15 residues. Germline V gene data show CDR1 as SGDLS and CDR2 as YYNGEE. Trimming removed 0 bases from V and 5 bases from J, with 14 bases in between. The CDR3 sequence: CASSVALDGGTEAFF. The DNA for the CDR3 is TGTGCCAGCAGCGTAGCCCTAGACGGGGGGACTGAAGCTTTCTTT.

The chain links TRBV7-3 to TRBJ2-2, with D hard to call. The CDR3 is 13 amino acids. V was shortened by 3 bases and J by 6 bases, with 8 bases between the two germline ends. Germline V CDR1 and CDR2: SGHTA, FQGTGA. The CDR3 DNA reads TGTGCCAGCAGCTTGCGGCAAGCCGGGGAGCTGTTTTTT. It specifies CASSLRQAGELFF.

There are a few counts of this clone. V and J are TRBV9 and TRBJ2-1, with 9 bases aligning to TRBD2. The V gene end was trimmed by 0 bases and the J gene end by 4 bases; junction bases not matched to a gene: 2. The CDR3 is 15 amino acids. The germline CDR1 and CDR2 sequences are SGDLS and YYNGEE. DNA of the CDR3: TGTGCCAGCAGCGTAGGGAGCGGGGGGTACAATGAGCAGTTCTTC. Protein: CASSVGSGGYNEQFF.

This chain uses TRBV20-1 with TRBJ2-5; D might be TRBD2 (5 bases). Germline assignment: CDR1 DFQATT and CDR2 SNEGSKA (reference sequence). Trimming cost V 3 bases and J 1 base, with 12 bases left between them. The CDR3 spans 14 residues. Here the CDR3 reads CSASHMTTQETQYF. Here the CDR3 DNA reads TGCAGTGCTAGTCATATGACTACCCAAGAGACCCAGTACTTC.

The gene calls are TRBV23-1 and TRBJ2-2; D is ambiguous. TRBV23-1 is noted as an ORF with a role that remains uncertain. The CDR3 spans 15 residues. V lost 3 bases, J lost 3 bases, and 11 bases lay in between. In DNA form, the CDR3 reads TGCGCCAGCAGTCAGCCAGAACTATACACCGGGGAGCTGTTTTTT. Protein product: CASSQPELYTGELFF.

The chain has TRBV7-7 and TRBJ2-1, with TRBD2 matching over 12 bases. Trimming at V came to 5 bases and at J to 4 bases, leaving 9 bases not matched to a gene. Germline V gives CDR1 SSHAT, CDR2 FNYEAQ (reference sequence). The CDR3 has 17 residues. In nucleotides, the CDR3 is TGTGCCAGCAGCCCCCGACTAGCGGGAGAGGGGTACAATGAGCAGTTCTTC. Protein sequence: CASSPRLAGEGYNEQFF.

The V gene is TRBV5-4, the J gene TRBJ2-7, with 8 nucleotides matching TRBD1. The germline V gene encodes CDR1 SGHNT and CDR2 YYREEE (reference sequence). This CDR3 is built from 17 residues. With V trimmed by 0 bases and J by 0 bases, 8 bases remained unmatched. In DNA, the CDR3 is TGTGCCAGCAGCTTGGCAGGGGGCGGAGGAAGCTCCTACGAGCAGTACTTC. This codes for CASSLAGGGGSSYEQYF.

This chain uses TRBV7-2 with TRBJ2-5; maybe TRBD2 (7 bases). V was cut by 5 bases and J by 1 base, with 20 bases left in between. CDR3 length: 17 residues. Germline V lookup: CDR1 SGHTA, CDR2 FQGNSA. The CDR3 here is CASSHLRGGRSQETQYF. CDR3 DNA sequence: TGTGCCAGCAGCCACCTCAGGGGCGGGAGAAGCCAAGAGACCCAGTACTTC.

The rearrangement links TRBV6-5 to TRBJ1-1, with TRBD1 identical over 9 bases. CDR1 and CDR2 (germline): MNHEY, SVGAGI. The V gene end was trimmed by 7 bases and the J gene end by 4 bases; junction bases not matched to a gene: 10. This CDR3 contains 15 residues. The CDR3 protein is CASTPGQGLSTEAFF. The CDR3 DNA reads TGTGCCAGCACCCCGGGACAGGGTTTGAGCACTGAAGCTTTCTTT.

The CDR3 bases are TGTGCCAGTAGTGCACAGGGTTATGGCTACACCTTC. Translated, it gives CASSAQGYGYTF. The gene calls are TRBV19 and TRBJ1-2, with a weak D call TRBD1 (6 bases). Germline V lookup: CDR1 LNHDA, CDR2 SQIVND (reference sequence). CDR3 length equals 12 residues. V was trimmed by 5 bases and J by 5 bases, leaving 9 bases between them.

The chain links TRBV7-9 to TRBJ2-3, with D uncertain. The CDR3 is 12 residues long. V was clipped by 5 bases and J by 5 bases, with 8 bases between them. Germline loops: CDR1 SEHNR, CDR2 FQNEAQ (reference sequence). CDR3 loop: CASSIRLDTQYF. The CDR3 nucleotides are TGTGCCAGCAGCATCCGCTTAGATACGCAGTATTTT.

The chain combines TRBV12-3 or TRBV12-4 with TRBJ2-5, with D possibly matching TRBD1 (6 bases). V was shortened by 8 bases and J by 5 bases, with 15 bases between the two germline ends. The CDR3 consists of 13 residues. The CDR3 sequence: CASCVQGLETQYF. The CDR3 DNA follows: TGTGCCAGCTGTGTACAGGGTTTGGAGACCCAGTACTTC.

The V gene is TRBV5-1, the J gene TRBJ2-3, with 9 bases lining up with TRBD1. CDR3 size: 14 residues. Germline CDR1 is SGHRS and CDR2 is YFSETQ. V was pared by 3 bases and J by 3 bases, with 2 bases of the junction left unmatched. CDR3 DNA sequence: TGCGCCAGCAGCTCCGGACAGGGGACAGATACGCAGTATTTT. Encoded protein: CASSSGQGTDTQYF. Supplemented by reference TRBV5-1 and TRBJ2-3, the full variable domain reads KAGVTQTPRYLIKTRGQQVTLSCSPISGHRSVSWYQQTPGQGLQFLFEYFSETQRNKGNFPGRFSGRQFSNSRSEMNVSTLELGDSALYLCASSSGQGTDTQYFGPGTRLTVL.

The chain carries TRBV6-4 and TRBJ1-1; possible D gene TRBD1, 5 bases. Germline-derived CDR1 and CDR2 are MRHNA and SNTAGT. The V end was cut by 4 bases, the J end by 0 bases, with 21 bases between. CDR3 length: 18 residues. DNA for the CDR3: TGTGCCAGCAGTGTTGAGCCCTGGGGCGGAGAAATGAACACTGAAGCTTTCTTT. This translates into CASSVEPWGGEMNTEAFF.

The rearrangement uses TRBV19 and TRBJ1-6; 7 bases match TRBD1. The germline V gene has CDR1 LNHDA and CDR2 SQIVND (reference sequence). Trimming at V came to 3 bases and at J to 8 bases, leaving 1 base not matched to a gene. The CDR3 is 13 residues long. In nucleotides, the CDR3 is TGTGCCAGTAGTATGCAGGGGGATTCACCCCTCCACTTT. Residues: CASSMQGDSPLHF.

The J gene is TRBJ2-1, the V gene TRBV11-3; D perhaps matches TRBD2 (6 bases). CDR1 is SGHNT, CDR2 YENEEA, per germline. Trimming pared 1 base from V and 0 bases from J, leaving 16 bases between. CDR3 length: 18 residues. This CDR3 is CASSLGGFGGASYNEQFF. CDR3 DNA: TGTGCCAGCAGCTTAGGAGGTTTTGGCGGGGCCTCCTACAATGAGCAGTTCTTC.

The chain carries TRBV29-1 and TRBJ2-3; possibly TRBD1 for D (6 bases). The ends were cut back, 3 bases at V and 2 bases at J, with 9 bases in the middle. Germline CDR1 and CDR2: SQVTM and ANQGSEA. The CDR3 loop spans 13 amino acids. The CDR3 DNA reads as TGCAGCGTTGAGGGACAATTCACAGATACGCAGTATTTT. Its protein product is CSVEGQFTDTQYF.

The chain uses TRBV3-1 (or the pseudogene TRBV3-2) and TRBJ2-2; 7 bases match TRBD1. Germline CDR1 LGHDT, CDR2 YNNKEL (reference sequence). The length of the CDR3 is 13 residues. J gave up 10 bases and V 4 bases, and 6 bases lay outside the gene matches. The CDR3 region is CASSPRQGVELFF. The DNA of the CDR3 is TGTGCCAGCAGCCCTCGACAGGGAGTGGAGCTGTTTTTT.

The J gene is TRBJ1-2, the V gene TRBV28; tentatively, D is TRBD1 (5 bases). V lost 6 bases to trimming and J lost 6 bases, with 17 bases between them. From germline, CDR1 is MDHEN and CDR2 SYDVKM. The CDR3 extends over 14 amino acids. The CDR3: CASSTGSGPHGYTF. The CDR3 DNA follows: TGTGCCAGCAGCACCGGTTCAGGGCCTCATGGCTACACCTTC.